The clone carrying this T cell receptor beta chain was recorded at least ten times. Its antigen is undetermined. In TCRdb, the 5' RACE reads were re-called with MiXCR into one record per CDR3 protein. The top ten hold around 38% of the sample, which has roughly 62,000 distinct CDR3 sequences, roughly 6.9% seen once. The data were obtained in a study of T cells after yellow fever vaccination. Whole-study results and caveats: Overlap between CD4 and CD8 compartments was detected for a small share of clonotypes. Weaker, the secondary response peaked sooner, at day 5 versus 15.

V shed 5 bases and J shed 4 bases, with 18 bases lying between them. The CDR3 covers 15 residues. Germline values: CDR1 SEHNR, CDR2 FQNEAQ (reference sequence). The clonotype was recovered from a man aged 18 to 30 who received the YFV17D yellow fever vaccine. The rearrangement joins TRBV7-9 to TRBJ2-7; no clear D gene. The sample here was CD8+ T cells sorted from PBMCs, taken on the day of the first yellow fever vaccination. CDR3 coding DNA: TGTGCCAGCAGCCCTAGTGTAGGATCAGAATACGAGCAGTACTTC. It codes for CASSPSVGSEYEQYF.